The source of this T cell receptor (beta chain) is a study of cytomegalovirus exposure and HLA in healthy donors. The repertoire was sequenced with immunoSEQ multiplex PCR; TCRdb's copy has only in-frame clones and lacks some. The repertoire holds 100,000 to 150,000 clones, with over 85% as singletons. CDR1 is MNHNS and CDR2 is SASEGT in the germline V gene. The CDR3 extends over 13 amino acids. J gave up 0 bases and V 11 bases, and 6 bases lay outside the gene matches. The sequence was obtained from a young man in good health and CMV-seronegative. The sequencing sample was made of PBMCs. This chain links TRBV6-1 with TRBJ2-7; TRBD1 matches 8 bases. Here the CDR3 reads CAGGQDYSYEQYF. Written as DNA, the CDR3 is TGTGCCGGGGGACAGGACTACTCCTACGAGCAGTACTTC.